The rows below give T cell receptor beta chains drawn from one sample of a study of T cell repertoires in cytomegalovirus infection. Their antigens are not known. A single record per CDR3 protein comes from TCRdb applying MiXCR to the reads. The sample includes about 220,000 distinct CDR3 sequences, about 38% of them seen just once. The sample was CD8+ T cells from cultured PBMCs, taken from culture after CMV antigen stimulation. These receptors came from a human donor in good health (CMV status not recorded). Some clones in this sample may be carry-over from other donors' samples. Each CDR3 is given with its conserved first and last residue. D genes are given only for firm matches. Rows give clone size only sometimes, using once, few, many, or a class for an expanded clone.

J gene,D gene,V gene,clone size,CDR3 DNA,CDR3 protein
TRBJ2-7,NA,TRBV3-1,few,TGTGCCAGCAGCCAGGGGAACGGAATCTACGAAGAGCAGTACTTC,CASSQGNGIYEEQYF
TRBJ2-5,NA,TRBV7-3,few,TGTGCCAGCAGCTTAGGTCACAGCCCTATGGAAGAGACCCAGTACTTC,CASSLGHSPMEETQYF
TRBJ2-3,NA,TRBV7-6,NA,TGTGCCAGCAGCTTTAGCGCGAGAGGGGCCACAGATACGCAGTATTTT,CASSFSARGATDTQYF
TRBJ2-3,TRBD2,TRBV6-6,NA,TGTGCCAGCAGTTACCCGGGACTACCCACTAGCACAGATACGCAGTATTTT,CASSYPGLPTSTDTQYF
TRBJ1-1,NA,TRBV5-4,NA,TGTGCCAGCAGCTTGTCGCCCACTGAAGCTTTCTTT,CASSLSPTEAFF
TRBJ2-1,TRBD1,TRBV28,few,TGTGCCAGCAGTTTATGGTGGGACAGGGAGTCGCCGAATGAGCAGTTCTTC,CASSLWWDRESPNEQFF
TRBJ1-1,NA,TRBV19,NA,TGTGCCAGTAGTGCCCGCTCCCGGGGAGCTTTCTTT,CASSARSRGAFF
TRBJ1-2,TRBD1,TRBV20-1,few,TGCAGTGCTAGTCACAGGGGCCTCGAAAAAGGGGGTCACACCTTC,CSASHRGLEKGGHTF
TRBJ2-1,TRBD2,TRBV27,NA,TGTGCCAGCAGTTTCCAGACTAGCGGGGGGGCCTTGTACAAGGAGCAGTTCTTC,CASSFQTSGGALYKEQFF
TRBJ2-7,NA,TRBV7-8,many,TGTGCCAGCAGCTTAGGCAGGGTGAGCGAGCAGTACTTC,CASSLGRVSEQYF
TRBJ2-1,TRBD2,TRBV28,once,TGTGCCAGCAGTTTTCTGGCGGGAGATTTCTACAATGAGCAGTTCTTC,CASSFLAGDFYNEQFF
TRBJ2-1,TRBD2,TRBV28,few,TGTGCCAGCAGAACCGGGACTAGCGCCTTTTACAATGAGCAGTTCTTC,CASRTGTSAFYNEQFF
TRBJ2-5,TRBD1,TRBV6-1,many,TGTGCCAGCAACCGAGGACAGGCCGGGGAGACCCAGTACTTC,CASNRGQAGETQYF
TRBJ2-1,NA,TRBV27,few,TGTGCCAGCACCAAGGGGGGACGGCAGTTCTTC,CASTKGGRQFF
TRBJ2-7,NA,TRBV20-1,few,TGCAGTGCAGGGGGGACTTATCGTCAACGAGGGTTCTACGAGCAGTACTTC,CSAGGTYRQRGFYEQYF
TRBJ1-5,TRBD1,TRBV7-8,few,TGTGCCAGCAGCTTAGCGCGGGCAGGGGGTCGTCAGCCCCAGCATTTT,CASSLARAGGRQPQHF
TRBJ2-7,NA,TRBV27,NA,TGTGCCAGCAGTTCGCGACAGGGGCGGGGGGAGCAGTACTTC,CASSSRQGRGEQYF
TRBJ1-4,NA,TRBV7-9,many,TGTGCCAGCAGCTCCCGGACAGTCGAGGGTGAAAAACTGTTTTTT,CASSSRTVEGEKLFF